Below are 30 T cell receptor beta chains sequenced from a single sample in a study of technical replicates of blood from a few donors. Only in-frame clones appear in the TCRdb table, and some are missing; sequencing was by immunoSEQ multiplex PCR. The sample yields about 88,000 clones, 85% to 95% seen once. Input material: T cells isolated from PBMCs. The receptors derive from a human donor in good health.

This clone has only a few counts. The rearrangement links TRBV11-2 to TRBJ1-1; weak D call: TRBD1 (5 bases). Trimming cost V 0 bases and J 0 bases, with 14 bases left between them. CDR1 and CDR2 (germline): SGHAT, FQNNGV. CDR3 length: 17 amino acids. The CDR3 reads CASSLDRLGGMNTEAFF. Here the CDR3 DNA reads TGTGCCAGCAGCTTAGACCGGTTGGGGGGGATGAACACTGAAGCTTTCTTT.

The chain joins TRBV2 to TRBJ2-5, with 9 bases identical to TRBD1. The germline V gene encodes CDR1 SNHLY and CDR2 FYNNEI. This CDR3 contains 14 residues. The J segment lost 5 bases and the V segment lost 7 bases, leaving 8 bases of the junction unmatched. The CDR3 sequence: CASTGQGMGETQYF. CDR3 nucleotides: TGTGCCAGCACCGGACAGGGGATGGGGGAGACCCAGTACTTC.

This clone appeared once. The chain couples TRBV28 to TRBJ1-1, with D possibly being TRBD1 (5 bases). V lost 8 bases and J lost 7, with 17 bases in between. Germline CDR1 is MDHEN and CDR2 is SYDVKM. The CDR3 runs 13 residues. The CDR3 spells CASQTGRWLEAFF. CDR3 DNA sequence: TGTGCCAGCCAAACAGGTAGATGGCTTGAAGCTTTCTTT.

This clone was seen just once. The chain links TRBV2 to TRBJ2-2, with D possibly matching TRBD2 (6 bases). Trimming left V 3 bases short and J 1 base short, with 21 bases between. Germline CDR1 SNHLY, CDR2 FYNNEI. The CDR3 has 19 residues. The CDR3 region is CASSEGKRWRDGNTGELFF. CDR3 DNA sequence: TGTGCCAGCAGTGAGGGGAAAAGATGGCGGGACGGGAACACCGGGGAGCTGTTTTTT.

This clone was counted once. This chain's CDR3 is CASSFASRTGQETQYF. DNA for the CDR3: TGTGCCAGCAGCTTCGCCTCCCGGACAGGGCAAGAGACCCAGTACTTC. The rearrangement joins TRBV11-3 to TRBJ2-5; 8 bases align to TRBD1. J gave up 2 bases and V 3 bases, and 8 bases lay outside the gene matches. Germline CDR1 reads SGHNT; CDR2 reads YENEEA. The CDR3 is 16 amino acids. Combining the CDR3 with reference TRBV11-3 and TRBJ2-5 gives the whole variable domain EAGVVQSPRYKIIEKKQPVAFWCNPISGHNTLYWYLQNLGQGPELLIRYENEEAVDDSQLPKDRFSAERLKGVDSTLKIQPAELGDSAVYLCASSFASRTGQETQYFGPGTRLLVL.

The chain joins TRBV7-6 to TRBJ1-1, with a tentative D call TRBD1 (6 bases). This CDR3 contains 13 residues. Trimming left V 3 bases short and J 6 bases short, with 11 bases between. Germline CDR1 reads SGHVS; CDR2 reads FNYEAQ. The CDR3 is CASSFSRGSEAFF. The CDR3 coding sequence is TGTGCCAGCAGCTTCAGCAGGGGCTCTGAAGCTTTCTTT.

The genes are TRBV7-8 and TRBJ2-7, with D uncertain. The germline gives CDR1 SGHVS, CDR2 FQNEAQ. V lost 0 bases and J lost 3, with 9 bases in between. CDR3 length: 14 amino acids. CDR3 coding DNA: TGTGCCAGCAGCTTAGCCAGGCAGCACTACGAGCAGTACTTC. Translated: CASSLARQHYEQYF.

The rearrangement uses TRBV5-8 and TRBJ1-3; 9 bases are a match to TRBD1. J was trimmed by 3 bases and V by 3 bases; bases with no gene match: 4. The germline CDR1 and CDR2 sequences are SGHTS and YDEGEE. The CDR3 extends over 15 amino acids. As DNA, the CDR3 is TGTGCCAGCAGCTGGGGGACAGGGTATGGAAACACCATATATTTT. Protein sequence: CASSWGTGYGNTIYF.

The genes are TRBV5-6 and TRBJ1-5; 7 bases line up with TRBD1. The CDR3 sequence is 16 residues long. Germline lookup yields CDR1 SGHDT and CDR2 YYEEEE. Germline trimming cut 1 base from V and 1 base from J; bases unmatched to any gene: 5. The DNA for the CDR3 is TGTGCCAGCAGCTTGCGCAGGGGGACCAGCAATCAGCCCCAGCATTTT. Translated, it gives CASSLRRGTSNQPQHF.

This rearrangement joins TRBV4-1 to TRBJ1-5; 10 bases map to TRBD1. The CDR3 is 17 amino acids. Germline V gene sequence: CDR1 MGHRA, CDR2 YSYEKL. The V segment lost 3 bases and the J segment 5 bases; nucleotides outside the gene matches: 10. Here the CDR3 DNA reads TGCGCCAGCAGCCAGACTCCCGGGACAGGGGTATATCAGCCCCAGCATTTT. Amino acids: CASSQTPGTGVYQPQHF.

The rearrangement uses TRBV11-3 and TRBJ2-1; TRBD2 matches at 13 bases. V trimming: 5 bases; J trimming: 4 bases; junction bases outside the gene matches: 2. The CDR3 length is 15 residues. Germline V gene lookup returns CDR1 SGHNT and CDR2 YENEEA. DNA for the CDR3: TGTGCCAGCAGCGGACTAGCGGGAGAGTACAATGAGCAGTTCTTC. It encodes CASSGLAGEYNEQFF.

This chain links TRBV27 with TRBJ2-3; D remains ambiguous. The CDR3 runs to 12 residues. Germline values: CDR1 MNHEY, CDR2 SMNVEV (reference sequence). V was clipped by 3 bases and J by 6 bases, with 7 bases between them. The CDR3 DNA reads as TGTGCCAGCAGTTTTCCCGGGGATACGCAGTATTTT. Protein: CASSFPGDTQYF.

In DNA form, the CDR3 reads TGTGCCAGCAGTTTTGAGTCTAGCGGGAGCTCCTACGAGCAGTACTTC. This codes for CASSFESSGSSYEQYF. The chain links TRBV28 to TRBJ2-7, with TRBD2 matching over 10 bases. J was trimmed by 0 bases and V by 3 bases; bases with no gene match: 5. The length of the CDR3 is 16 residues. Germline CDR1 is MDHEN and CDR2 is SYDVKM.

The chain carries TRBV19 and TRBJ2-7; maybe TRBD2 (5 bases). CDR1 and CDR2 from the germline V gene are LNHDA and SQIVND (reference sequence). The CDR3 covers 13 residues. Trimming cost V 8 bases and J 4 bases, with 15 bases left between them. The CDR3 loop is CASALLGGYEQYF. CDR3 sequence (DNA): TGTGCCAGTGCCCTTCTAGGAGGATACGAGCAGTACTTC.

V is TRBV28 and J is TRBJ2-3, with TRBD2 matching over 8 bases. With V trimmed by 8 bases and J by 5 bases, 12 bases remained unmatched. In germline, CDR1 is MDHEN, CDR2 SYDVKM. The CDR3 length is 15 residues. The CDR3 bases are TGTGCCAGCGTACCGGAGCGGGGGCCGGGAGATACGCAGTATTTT. It translates to CASVPERGPGDTQYF. Full variable domain (outside the CDR3, taken from reference TRBV28 and TRBJ2-3): DVKVTQSSRYLVKRTGEKVFLECVQDMDHENMFWYRQDPGLGLRLIYFSYDVKMKEKGDIPEGYSVSREKKERFSLILESASTNQTSMYLCASVPERGPGDTQYFGPGTRLTVL.

This chain joins TRBV25-1 and TRBJ2-2, with unresolved D. With 4 bases removed from V and 0 bases from J, the gap between germline ends came to 6 bases. The CDR3 is 14 residues long. The germline CDR1 and CDR2 sequences are MGHDK and SYGVNS. The CDR3 DNA reads TGTGCCAGCAGTGTTGGCTCGAACACCGGGGAGCTGTTTTTT. Protein product: CASSVGSNTGELFF.

The sample holds one count of this clone. The chain combines TRBV27 with TRBJ2-1, with TRBD1 identical over 9 bases. V shed 6 bases and J 7 bases; nucleotides not matched to a gene: 7. The CDR3 has 14 residues. CDR1 MNHEY and CDR2 SMNVEV come from the germline V gene (reference sequence). CDR3: CASRPGQGWNEQFF. The CDR3 nucleotides are TGTGCCAGCAGGCCGGGACAGGGTTGGAATGAGCAGTTCTTC.

V usage is TRBV15 and J usage is TRBJ2-5; D remains ambiguous. In germline, CDR1 is LNHNV, CDR2 YYDKDF (reference sequence). CDR3 length: 13 residues. Between the trimmed V and J ends, which lost 0 bases and 2 bases, there was a span of 4 bases. CDR3 DNA sequence: TGTGCCACCAGCAGAGACAGTCAAGAGACCCAGTACTTC. Protein product: CATSRDSQETQYF.

This clone appeared a single time. The CDR3 coding sequence is TGTGCCAGCAGCCAGGACAGGGTCACAGATACGCAGTATTTT. It translates to CASSQDRVTDTQYF. This sequence joins TRBV11-3 and TRBJ2-3, with TRBD1 identical over 8 bases. V lost 5 bases, J lost 2 bases, and 3 bases stayed unmatched. Germline V gene lookup returns CDR1 SGHNT and CDR2 YENEEA. The length of the CDR3 is 14 residues.

J is TRBJ2-2 and V is TRBV19; 8 positions match TRBD2. This CDR3 contains 17 residues. The J segment lost 4 bases and the V segment lost 6 bases, leaving 13 bases of the junction unmatched. Germline values: CDR1 LNHDA, CDR2 SQIVND (reference sequence). CDR3 in amino acids: CASSTPWGTRGTGELFF. The DNA for the CDR3 is TGTGCCAGTAGCACACCTTGGGGGACTAGGGGCACCGGGGAGCTGTTTTTT.

J is TRBJ1-5 and V is TRBV6-1; maybe TRBD1 (5 bases). The V and J ends lost 3 bases and 5 bases respectively, with 17 bases between them. There are 16 residues in the CDR3. Germline V gene lookup returns CDR1 MNHNS and CDR2 SASEGT. The CDR3 reads CASSEVPTEPDQPQHF. In nucleotides, the CDR3 is TGTGCCAGCAGTGAGGTTCCGACAGAACCTGATCAGCCCCAGCATTTT.

The chain carries TRBV5-6 and TRBJ1-1; D remains ambiguous. Germline values: CDR1 SGHDT, CDR2 YYEEEE. The CDR3 has 11 residues. V was trimmed by 4 bases and J by 9 bases, leaving 10 bases between them. CDR3 bases: TGTGCCAGCAGCCTGAACAATCAAGCTTTCTTT. Protein product: CASSLNNQAFF.

CDR3 DNA sequence: TGTGCCAGCAGCCCTAACAGGCTTTATGGCTACACCTTC. Protein: CASSPNRLYGYTF. The chain carries TRBV5-5 and TRBJ1-2, with D perhaps matching TRBD1 (5 bases). Trimming shortened V by 4 bases and J by 5 bases, and 12 bases separated the two germline ends. Germline assignment: CDR1 SGHKS and CDR2 YYEKEE (reference sequence). CDR3 size: 13 residues.

The chain uses TRBV5-6 and TRBJ2-3; no clear D gene. This CDR3 has 14 residues. Trimming removed 4 bases from V and 0 bases from J, with 9 bases in between. CDR1 SGHDT and CDR2 YYEEEE come from the germline V gene. CDR3 DNA sequence: TGTGCCAGCAGCCCAACACAGAGCACAGATACGCAGTATTTT. Translating it yields CASSPTQSTDTQYF.

The J gene is TRBJ1-2, the V gene TRBV29-1; D is possibly TRBD1 (5 bases). Germline CDR1 and CDR2: SQVTM and ANQGSEA. The CDR3 sequence is 14 residues long. This chain's CDR3 is CNAKLAGDSYGYTF. The CDR3 DNA is TGCAACGCTAAACTGGCCGGGGACTCCTATGGCTACACCTTC.

V usage is TRBV6-5 and J usage is TRBJ2-1; 14 nucleotides agree with TRBD2. Germline V gene data show CDR1 as MNHEY and CDR2 as SVGAGI. There are 13 residues in the CDR3. V lost 10 bases to trimming and J lost 9 bases; unmatched junction nucleotides: 5. This chain's CDR3 is CATAGLAGGEQFF. For the CDR3, the DNA is TGTGCCACCGCAGGACTAGCGGGAGGTGAGCAGTTCTTC.

The chain uses TRBV10-2 and TRBJ2-5; 9 positions match TRBD1. From germline, CDR1 is WSHSY and CDR2 SAAADI. The CDR3 has 15 amino acids. Trimming removed 1 base from V and 4 bases from J; junction bases left unmatched: 4. The CDR3 nucleotides read TGCGCCAGCAGTGAGTGGGGACAGGGAGGAGAGACCCAGTACTTC. Its protein product is CASSEWGQGGETQYF.

The V call is TRBV2, the J call TRBJ2-3; D is perhaps TRBD2 (5 bases). The CDR3 extends over 13 amino acids. Deletions cut 4 bases from V and 9 bases from J, with 14 bases between. Germline V gives CDR1 SNHLY, CDR2 FYNNEI. The chain's CDR3 is CASSVDQADTQYF. CDR3 DNA: TGTGCCAGCAGTGTTGACCAAGCGGACACGCAGTATTTT.

The chain has TRBV1 and TRBJ2-7; the D segment call TRBD1 is taken from the table without a DNA check. TRBV1 is a pseudogene locus. This CDR3 has 15 amino acids. CDR3 region: CTSSPRRDTYYEQYF. CDR3 coding DNA: TGCACCAGCAGCCCCCGCCGGGACACGTATTACGAGCAGTACTTC.

The gene calls are TRBV5-6 and TRBJ2-7; TRBD1 matches at 7 bases. This CDR3 is 18 amino acids long. Per germline, CDR1 SGHDT and CDR2 YYEEEE. V lost 3 bases and J lost 3; bases outside the gene matches: 18. Written as DNA, the CDR3 is TGTGCCAGCAGCTCCGGCCTGCCAGACAGGGAGATTCGCTACGAGCAGTACTTC. As protein: CASSSGLPDREIRYEQYF.